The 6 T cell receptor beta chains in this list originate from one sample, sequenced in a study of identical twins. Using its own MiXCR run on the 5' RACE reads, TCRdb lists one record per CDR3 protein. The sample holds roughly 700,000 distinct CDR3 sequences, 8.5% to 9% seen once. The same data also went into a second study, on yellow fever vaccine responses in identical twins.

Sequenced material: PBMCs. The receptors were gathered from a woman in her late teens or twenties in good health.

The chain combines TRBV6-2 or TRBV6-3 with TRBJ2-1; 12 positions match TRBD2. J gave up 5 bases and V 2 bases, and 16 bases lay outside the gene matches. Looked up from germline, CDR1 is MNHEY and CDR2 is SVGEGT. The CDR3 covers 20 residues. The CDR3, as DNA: TGTGCCAGCAGTTACGGAGGACTAGCGGGACGGGTCGGGAGGGACAATGAGCAGTTCTTC. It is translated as CASSYGGLAGRVGRDNEQFF.

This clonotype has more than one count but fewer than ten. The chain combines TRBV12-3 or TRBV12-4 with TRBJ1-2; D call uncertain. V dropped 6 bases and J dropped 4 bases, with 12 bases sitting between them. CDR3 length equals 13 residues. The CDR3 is CASSLQSGYGYTF. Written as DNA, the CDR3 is TGTGCCAGCAGCCTCCAGTCGGGCTATGGCTACACCTTC.

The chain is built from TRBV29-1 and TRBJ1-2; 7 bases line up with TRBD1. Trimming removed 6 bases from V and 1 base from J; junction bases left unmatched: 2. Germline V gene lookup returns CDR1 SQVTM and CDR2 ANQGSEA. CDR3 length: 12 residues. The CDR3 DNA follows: TGCAGCGTGCGGGACAGTAACTATGGCTACACCTTC. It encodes CSVRDSNYGYTF.

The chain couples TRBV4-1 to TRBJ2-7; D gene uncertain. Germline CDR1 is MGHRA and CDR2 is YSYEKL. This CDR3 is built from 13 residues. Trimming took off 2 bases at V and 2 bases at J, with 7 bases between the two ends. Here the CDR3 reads CASSQTTTYEQYF. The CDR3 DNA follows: TGCGCCAGCAGCCAAACAACTACCTACGAGCAGTACTTC.

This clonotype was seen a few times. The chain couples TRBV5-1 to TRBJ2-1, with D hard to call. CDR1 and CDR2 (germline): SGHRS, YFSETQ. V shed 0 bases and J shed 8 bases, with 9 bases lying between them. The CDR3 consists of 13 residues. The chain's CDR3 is CASSLDNHDEQFF. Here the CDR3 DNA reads TGCGCCAGCAGCTTGGACAACCATGATGAGCAGTTCTTC.

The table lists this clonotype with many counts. The CDR3 region is CASREEAGSYEQYF. Here the CDR3 DNA reads TGTGCCAGCAGAGAAGAGGCAGGGAGCTACGAGCAGTACTTC. The chain couples TRBV27 to TRBJ2-7, with D perhaps matching TRBD1 or TRBD2 (5 bases each). CDR1 is MNHEY, CDR2 SMNVEV, per germline (reference sequence). Trimming removed 6 bases at V and 3 bases at J, with 15 bases between. The CDR3 runs to 14 residues.